This T cell receptor (beta chain) is drawn from a study of Ad26.COV2.S vaccination and SARS-CoV-2 variants. Overall study: Into the muscle, Ad26.COV2.S was dosed once or twice, 56 days apart. Study conclusions and caveats: Relative to placebo recipients, vaccine recipients exhibited elevated spike-specific TCR breadth.

Trimming pared 5 bases from V and 1 base from J, leaving 12 bases between. The CDR3 totals 14 residues. Germline V gene lookup returns CDR1 GTSNPN and CDR2 SVGIG (reference sequence). Notes on this clone: Its target is not known.

Sequenced by immunoSEQ multiplex PCR; TCRdb stores in-frame clones only, minus some. The sample has around 340,000 clones, more than 85% seen once. Treatment meaning: some 20 received Ad26.COV2.S at low or high dose, single or two shots; several received placebo; per-sample allocation not given. After the first vaccine or placebo injection, samples were drawn on day 63. An adult of 18-55 years in Boston served as donor. An Ad26 vector expressing Wuhan-strain SARS-CoV-2 spike constituted the vaccine. This TCR derives from a person aged 18-60 years who received the Ad26.COV2.S COVID-19 vaccine or a placebo. The sample in question was peripheral blood, obtained in a trial of Ad26.COV2.S vaccine versus placebo. The chain couples TRBV30 to TRBJ2-1; D perhaps matches TRBD2 (6 bases). This CDR3 is CAWAGSNSYNEQFF. CDR3 DNA sequence: TGTGCCTGGGCCGGGAGTAATTCCTACAATGAGCAGTTCTTC.